This T cell receptor (beta chain) was documented in a study of CD8+ T cells in alopecia areata. RNA extraction was followed by reverse transcription into cDNA, which acted as the sequencing template. The table came from immunoSEQ multiplex PCR; TCRdb's copy has only in-frame clones and leaves some out. The sample lists 100,000 to 130,000 clones, roughly 84% seen once, with 20% to 25% in the top ten. Treatment given: oral pan-JAK inhibitor, 5-10 mg twice daily. CDR1 MNHEY and CDR2 SMNVEV come from the germline V gene (reference sequence). Trimming pared 0 bases from V and 5 bases from J, leaving 8 bases between. This CDR3 is built from 13 residues.

This chain joins TRBV27 and TRBJ2-7; no reliable D call. The specimen was CD8+ T cells sorted from blood, collected at week 24, from a patient treated with tofacitinib. This TCR was sampled from a human donor with alopecia areata. The CDR3 DNA reads as TGTGCCAGCAGTTTATCCGCCGGTAACGAGCAGTACTTC. It codes for CASSLSAGNEQYF.